Sequencing of this T cell receptor beta chain was carried out in a study of regulatory T cells in long-lasting Graves disease. Turning to the study itself: Prior antithyroid drug treatment in newly diagnosed Graves' patients lasted under 3 months.

Both iRepertoire HTBI primers and Arm-PCR of CDR3 regions were used to build the TCR beta libraries. TCRdb re-analysed the multiplex PCR reads in MiXCR, keeping a single row per CDR3 protein. The sample contains about 400,000 distinct CDR3 sequences, about a sixth of which appear only once. Ten or more counts support this clonotype. The antigen is unknown. Overall study findings and caveats: Persistent Graves' patients possessed reduced TCR diversity relative to recently diagnosed ones.

Stated time point: newly diagnosed GD, antithyroid drugs for less than 3 months. With RNA extracted from PBMCs as input, the TCR library was made. The sample was also reused in another study, on T cells in Graves' hyperthyroidism and ophthalmopathy. This second study says: The model predicted ophthalmopathy a median approximately six months before onset.

This receptor was taken from a woman between 18 and 30 years old with Graves disease. Here the sequenced sample was peripheral blood mononuclear cells (PBMCs), taken at new diagnosis, from a patient treated with antithyroid drugs.

The DNA for the CDR3 is TGTGCCAGCAGTTTATTTTTGGGATTTTCCTACGAGCAGTACTTC. It yields the protein CASSLFLGFSYEQYF. The chain joins TRBV27 to TRBJ2-7; D is unclear. This CDR3 is built from 15 residues. Germline values: CDR1 MNHEY, CDR2 SMNVEV (reference sequence). Trimming took 1 base from V and 1 from J, leaving 11 bases between them.